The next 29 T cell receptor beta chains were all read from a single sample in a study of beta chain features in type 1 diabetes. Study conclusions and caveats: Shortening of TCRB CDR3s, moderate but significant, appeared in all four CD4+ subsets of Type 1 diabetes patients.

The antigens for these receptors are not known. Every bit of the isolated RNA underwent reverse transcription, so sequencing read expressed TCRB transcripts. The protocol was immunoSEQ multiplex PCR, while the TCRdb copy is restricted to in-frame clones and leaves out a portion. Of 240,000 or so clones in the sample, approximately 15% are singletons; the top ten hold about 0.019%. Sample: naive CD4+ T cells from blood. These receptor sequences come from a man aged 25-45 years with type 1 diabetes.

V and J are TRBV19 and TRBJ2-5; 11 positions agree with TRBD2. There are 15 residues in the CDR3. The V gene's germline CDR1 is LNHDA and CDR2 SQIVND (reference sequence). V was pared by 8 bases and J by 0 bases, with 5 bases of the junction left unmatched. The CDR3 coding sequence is TGTGCCAGTCGAGGACTAGCGGGTTACCAAGAGACCCAGTACTTC. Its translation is CASRGLAGYQETQYF.

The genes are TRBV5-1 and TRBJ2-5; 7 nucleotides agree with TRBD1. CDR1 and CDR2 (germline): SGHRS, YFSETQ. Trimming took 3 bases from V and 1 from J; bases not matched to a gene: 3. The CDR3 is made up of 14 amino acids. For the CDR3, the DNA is TGCGCCAGCAGCTCGGGACAGATCCAAGAGACCCAGTACTTC. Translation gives CASSSGQIQETQYF.

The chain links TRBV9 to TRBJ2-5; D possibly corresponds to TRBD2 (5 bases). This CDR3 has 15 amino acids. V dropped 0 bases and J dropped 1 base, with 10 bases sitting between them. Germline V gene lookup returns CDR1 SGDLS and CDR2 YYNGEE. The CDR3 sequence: CASSVDLAAQETQYF. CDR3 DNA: TGTGCCAGCAGCGTAGATCTAGCAGCCCAAGAGACCCAGTACTTC.

This CDR3 reads CAWSENSGSPLHF. The CDR3 DNA follows: TGTGCCTGGAGCGAAAACAGCGGATCACCCCTCCACTTT. The chain is built from TRBV30 and TRBJ1-6; no clear D. V lost 3 bases and J 10 bases, leaving 13 bases between the germline ends. The CDR3 spans 13 residues. Germline CDR1 and CDR2: GTSNPN and SVGIG (reference sequence).

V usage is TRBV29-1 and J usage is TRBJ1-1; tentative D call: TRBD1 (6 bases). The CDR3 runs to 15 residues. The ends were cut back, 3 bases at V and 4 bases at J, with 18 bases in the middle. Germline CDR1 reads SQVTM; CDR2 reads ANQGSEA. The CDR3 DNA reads TGCAGCGTTGAGGGCTCGGGAATAGGGGGCACTGAAGCTTTCTTT. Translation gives CSVEGSGIGGTEAFF.

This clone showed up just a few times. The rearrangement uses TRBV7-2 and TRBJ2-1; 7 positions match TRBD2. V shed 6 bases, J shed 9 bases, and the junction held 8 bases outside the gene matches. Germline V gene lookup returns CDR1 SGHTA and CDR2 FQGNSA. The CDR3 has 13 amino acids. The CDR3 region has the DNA TGTGCCAGCAGTCCTCGGGGGAGGGGTGAGCAGTTCTTC. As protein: CASSPRGRGEQFF.

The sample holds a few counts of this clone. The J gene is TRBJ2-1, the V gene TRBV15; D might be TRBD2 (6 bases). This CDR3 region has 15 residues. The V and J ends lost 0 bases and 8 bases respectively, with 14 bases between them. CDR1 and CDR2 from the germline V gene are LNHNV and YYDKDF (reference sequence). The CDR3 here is CATSRETKGGDEQFF. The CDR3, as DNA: TGTGCCACCAGCAGAGAAACCAAGGGAGGCGATGAGCAGTTCTTC.

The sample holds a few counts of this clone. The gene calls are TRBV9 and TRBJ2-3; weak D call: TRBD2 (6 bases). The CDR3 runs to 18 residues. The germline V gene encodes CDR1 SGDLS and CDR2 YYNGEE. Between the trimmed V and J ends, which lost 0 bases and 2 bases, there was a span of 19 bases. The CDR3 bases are TGTGCCAGCAGCGTAGATCCCCTATCCGGGGGTACCACAGATACGCAGTATTTT. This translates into CASSVDPLSGGTTDTQYF.

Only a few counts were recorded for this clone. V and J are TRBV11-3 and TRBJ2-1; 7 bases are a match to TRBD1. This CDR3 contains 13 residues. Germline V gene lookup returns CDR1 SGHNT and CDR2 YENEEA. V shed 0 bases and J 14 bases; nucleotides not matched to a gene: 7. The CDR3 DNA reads TGTGCCAGCAGCTTAGAGTCGGACACAGGGGAGTTCTTC. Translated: CASSLESDTGEFF.

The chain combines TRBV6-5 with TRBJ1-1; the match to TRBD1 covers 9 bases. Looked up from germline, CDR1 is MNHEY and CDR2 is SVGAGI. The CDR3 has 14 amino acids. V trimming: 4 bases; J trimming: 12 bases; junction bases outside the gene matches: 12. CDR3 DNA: TGTGCCAGCAGTTCCCAGGGTGGGACAGGGAGGACTTTCTTT. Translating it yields CASSSQGGTGRTFF.

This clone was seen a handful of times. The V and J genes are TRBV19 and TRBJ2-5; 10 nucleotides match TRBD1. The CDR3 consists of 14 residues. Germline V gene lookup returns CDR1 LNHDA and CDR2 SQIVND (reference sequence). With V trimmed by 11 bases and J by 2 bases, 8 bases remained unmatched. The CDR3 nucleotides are TGTGCCTGCGGGACAGGGGCGTTACAAGAGACCCAGTACTTC. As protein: CACGTGALQETQYF.

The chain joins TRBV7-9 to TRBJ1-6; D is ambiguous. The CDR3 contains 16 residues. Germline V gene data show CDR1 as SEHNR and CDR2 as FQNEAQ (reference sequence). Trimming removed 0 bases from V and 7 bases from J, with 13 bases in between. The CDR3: CASSLAQYGLNSPLHF. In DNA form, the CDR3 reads TGTGCCAGCAGCTTAGCGCAGTACGGGTTGAATTCACCCCTCCACTTT.

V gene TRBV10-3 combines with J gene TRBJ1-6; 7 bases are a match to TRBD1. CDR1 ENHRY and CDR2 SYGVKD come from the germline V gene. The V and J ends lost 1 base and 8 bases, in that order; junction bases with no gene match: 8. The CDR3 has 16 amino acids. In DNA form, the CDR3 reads TGTGCCATCAGTGAGTTACCGAACAGGGGTGATTCACCCCTCCACTTT. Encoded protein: CAISELPNRGDSPLHF.

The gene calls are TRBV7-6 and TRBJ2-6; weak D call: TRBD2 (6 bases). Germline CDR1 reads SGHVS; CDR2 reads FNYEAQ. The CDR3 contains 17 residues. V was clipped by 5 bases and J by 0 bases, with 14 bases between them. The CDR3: CASSPGPGSSGANVLTF. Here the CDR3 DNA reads TGTGCCAGCAGCCCGGGCCCCGGGAGCTCTGGGGCCAACGTCCTGACTTTC.

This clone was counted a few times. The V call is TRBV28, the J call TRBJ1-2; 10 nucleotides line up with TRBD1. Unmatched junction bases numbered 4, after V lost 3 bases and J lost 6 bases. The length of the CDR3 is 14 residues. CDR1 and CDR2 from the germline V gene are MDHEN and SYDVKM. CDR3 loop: CASSLDRGINGYTF. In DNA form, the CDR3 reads TGTGCCAGCAGTTTGGACAGGGGGATAAATGGCTACACCTTC.

CDR3 coding DNA: TGTGCCAGCAGTGAAACCGGGACAGGGAGGCCAGATACGCAGTATTTT. This sequence encodes CASSETGTGRPDTQYF. V gene TRBV25-1 combines with J gene TRBJ2-3; TRBD1 aligns across 9 bases. Germline V lookup: CDR1 MGHDK, CDR2 SYGVNS. V lost 2 bases and J lost 4; bases outside the gene matches: 7. CDR3 length equals 16 residues.

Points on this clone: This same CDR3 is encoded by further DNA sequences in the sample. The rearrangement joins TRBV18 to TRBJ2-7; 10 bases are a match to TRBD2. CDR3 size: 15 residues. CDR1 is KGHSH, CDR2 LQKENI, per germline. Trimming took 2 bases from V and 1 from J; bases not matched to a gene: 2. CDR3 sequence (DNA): TGTGCCAGCTCACCATCTAGCGGGGGATCCTACGAGCAGTACTTC. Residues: CASSPSSGGSYEQYF.

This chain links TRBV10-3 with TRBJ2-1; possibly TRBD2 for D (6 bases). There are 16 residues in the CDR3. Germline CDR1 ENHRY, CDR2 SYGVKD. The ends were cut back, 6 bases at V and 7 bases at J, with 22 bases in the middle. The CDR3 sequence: CAIRVGGAAGGNEQFF. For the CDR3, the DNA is TGTGCCATCAGAGTAGGCGGAGCAGCTGGGGGGAATGAGCAGTTCTTC.

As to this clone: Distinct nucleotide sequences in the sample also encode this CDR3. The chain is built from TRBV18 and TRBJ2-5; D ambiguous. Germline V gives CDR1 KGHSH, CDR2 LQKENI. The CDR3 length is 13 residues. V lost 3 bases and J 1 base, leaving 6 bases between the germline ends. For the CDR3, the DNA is TGTGCCAGCTCACCGGGCGTCCAAGAGACCCAGTACTTC. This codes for CASSPGVQETQYF.

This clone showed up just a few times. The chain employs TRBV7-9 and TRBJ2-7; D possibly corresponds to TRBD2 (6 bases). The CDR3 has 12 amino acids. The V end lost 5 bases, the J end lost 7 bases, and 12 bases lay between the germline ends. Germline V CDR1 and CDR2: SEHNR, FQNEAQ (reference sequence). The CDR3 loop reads CASSRDWGEQYF. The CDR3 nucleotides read TGTGCCAGCAGCCGGGACTGGGGGGAGCAGTACTTC.

The CDR3 DNA reads TGCGCCAGCAGCTTGGACAGCCAAAATTCACCCCTCCACTTT. This codes for CASSLDSQNSPLHF. The V gene is TRBV5-1, the J gene TRBJ1-6; D is ambiguous. The CDR3 covers 14 residues. CDR1 and CDR2 (germline): SGHRS, YFSETQ. V was shortened by 0 bases and J by 7 bases, with 8 bases between the two germline ends.

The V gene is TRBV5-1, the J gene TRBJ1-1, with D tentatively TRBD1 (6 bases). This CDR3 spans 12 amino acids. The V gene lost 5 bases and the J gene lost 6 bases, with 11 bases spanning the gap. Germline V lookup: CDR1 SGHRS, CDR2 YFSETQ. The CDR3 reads CASSSGDPEAFF. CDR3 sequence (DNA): TGCGCCAGCAGTTCAGGGGATCCTGAAGCTTTCTTT. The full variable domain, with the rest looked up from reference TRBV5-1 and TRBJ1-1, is KAGVTQTPRYLIKTRGQQVTLSCSPISGHRSVSWYQQTPGQGLQFLFEYFSETQRNKGNFPGRFSGRQFSNSRSEMNVSTLELGDSALYLCASSSGDPEAFFGQGTRLTVV.

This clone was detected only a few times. The CDR3 reads CASSPGLAERGETQYF. The DNA for the CDR3 is TGCGCCAGCAGCCCAGGACTAGCGGAGAGGGGAGAGACCCAGTACTTC. V usage is TRBV4-1 and J usage is TRBJ2-5; 10 nucleotides line up with TRBD2. The CDR3 is made up of 16 amino acids. The germline V gene encodes CDR1 MGHRA and CDR2 YSYEKL. With V trimmed by 4 bases and J by 4 bases, 9 bases remained unmatched.

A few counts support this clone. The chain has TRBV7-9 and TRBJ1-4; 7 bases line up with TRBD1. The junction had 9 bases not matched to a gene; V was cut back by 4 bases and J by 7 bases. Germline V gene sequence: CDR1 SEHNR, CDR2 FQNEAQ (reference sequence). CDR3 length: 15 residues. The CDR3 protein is CASSYQAGGVEKLFF. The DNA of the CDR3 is TGTGCCAGCAGCTACCAGGCAGGGGGTGTTGAAAAACTGTTTTTT.

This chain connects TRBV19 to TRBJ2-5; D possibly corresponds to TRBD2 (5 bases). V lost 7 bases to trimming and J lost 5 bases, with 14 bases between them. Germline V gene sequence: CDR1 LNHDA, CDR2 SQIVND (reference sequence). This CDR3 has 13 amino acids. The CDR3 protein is CASKAAGFETQYF. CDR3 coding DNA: TGTGCCAGTAAGGCGGCGGGTTTTGAGACCCAGTACTTC.

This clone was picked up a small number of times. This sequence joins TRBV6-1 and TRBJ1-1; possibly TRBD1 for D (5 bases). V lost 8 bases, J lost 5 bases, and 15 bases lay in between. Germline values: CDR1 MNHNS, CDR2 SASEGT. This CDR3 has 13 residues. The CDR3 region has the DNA TGTGCCAGCTTGAATACAGGCTGGACTGAAGCTTTCTTT. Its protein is CASLNTGWTEAFF.

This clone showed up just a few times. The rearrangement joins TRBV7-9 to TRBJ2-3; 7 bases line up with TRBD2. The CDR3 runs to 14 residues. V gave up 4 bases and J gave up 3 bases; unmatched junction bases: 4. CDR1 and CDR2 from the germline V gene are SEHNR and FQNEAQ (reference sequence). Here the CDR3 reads CASSYRGETDTQYF. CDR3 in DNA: TGTGCCAGCAGCTATCGGGGGGAGACAGATACGCAGTATTTT.

The CDR3 loop is CASSSGTVKYNEQFF. CDR3 in DNA: TGTGCCAGCAGTTCCGGGACAGTTAAGTACAATGAGCAGTTCTTC. This rearrangement joins TRBV6-5 to TRBJ2-1, with 7 bases identical to TRBD1. The CDR3 totals 15 residues. Germline V gene lookup returns CDR1 MNHEY and CDR2 SVGAGI. V trimming: 4 bases; J trimming: 4 bases; junction bases outside the gene matches: 7.

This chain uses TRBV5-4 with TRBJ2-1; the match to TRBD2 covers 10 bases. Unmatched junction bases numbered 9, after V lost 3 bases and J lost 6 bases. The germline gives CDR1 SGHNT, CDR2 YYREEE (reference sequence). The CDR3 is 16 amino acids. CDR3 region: CASSSLAGGGFNEQFF. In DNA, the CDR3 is TGTGCCAGCAGCTCCTTAGCGGGAGGTGGGTTCAATGAGCAGTTCTTC.